The T cell receptor beta chain under discussion was sequenced for a study of T cell changes during pregnancy in multiple sclerosis. The table came from immunoSEQ multiplex PCR; TCRdb's copy has only in-frame clones and leaves some out. The sample holds about 110,000 clones, 92% seen once. The TCR sequence derives from a female donor with multiple sclerosis, enrolled in a pregnancy study. The source material was peripheral blood, sampled after pregnancy.

The CDR3 reads CASSIQGSTEAFF. The DNA for the CDR3 is TGTGCCAGTAGTATACAGGGGAGCACTGAAGCTTTCTTT. This chain uses TRBV19 with TRBJ1-1; tentative D call: TRBD1 (6 bases). Germline V gives CDR1 LNHDA, CDR2 SQIVND (reference sequence). This CDR3 has 13 amino acids. V lost 2 bases, J lost 4 bases, and 8 bases lay in between.